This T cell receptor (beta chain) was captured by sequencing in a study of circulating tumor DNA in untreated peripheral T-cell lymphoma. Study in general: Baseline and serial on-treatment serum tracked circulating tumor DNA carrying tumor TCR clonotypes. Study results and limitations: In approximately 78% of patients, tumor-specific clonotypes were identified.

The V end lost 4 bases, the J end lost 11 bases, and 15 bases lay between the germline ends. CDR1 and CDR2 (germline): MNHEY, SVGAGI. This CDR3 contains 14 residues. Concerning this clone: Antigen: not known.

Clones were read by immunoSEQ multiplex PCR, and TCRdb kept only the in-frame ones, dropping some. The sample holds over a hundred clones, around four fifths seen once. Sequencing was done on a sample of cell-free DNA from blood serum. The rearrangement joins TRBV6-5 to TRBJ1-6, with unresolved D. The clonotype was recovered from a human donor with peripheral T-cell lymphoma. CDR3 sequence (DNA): TGTGCCAGCAGTTTGAACAGCTCTCCTCCACCCCTCCACTTT. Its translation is CASSLNSSPPPLHF.